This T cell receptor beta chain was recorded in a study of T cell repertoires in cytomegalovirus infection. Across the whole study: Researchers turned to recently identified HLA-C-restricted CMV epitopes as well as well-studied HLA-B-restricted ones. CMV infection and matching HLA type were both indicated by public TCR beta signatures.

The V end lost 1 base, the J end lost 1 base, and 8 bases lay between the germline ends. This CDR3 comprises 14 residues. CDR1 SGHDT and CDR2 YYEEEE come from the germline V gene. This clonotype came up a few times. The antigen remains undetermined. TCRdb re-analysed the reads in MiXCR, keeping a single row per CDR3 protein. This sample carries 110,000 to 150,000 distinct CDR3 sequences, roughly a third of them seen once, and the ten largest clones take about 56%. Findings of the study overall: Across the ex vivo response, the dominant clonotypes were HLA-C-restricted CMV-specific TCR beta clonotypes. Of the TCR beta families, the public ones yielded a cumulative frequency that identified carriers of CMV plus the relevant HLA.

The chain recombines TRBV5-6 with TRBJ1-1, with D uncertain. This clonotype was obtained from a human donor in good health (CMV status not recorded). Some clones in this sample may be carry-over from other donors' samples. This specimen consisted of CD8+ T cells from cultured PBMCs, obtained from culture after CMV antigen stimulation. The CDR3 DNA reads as TGTGCCAGCAGCTTGCGGGTGGCGAACACTGAAGCTTTCTTT. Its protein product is CASSLRVANTEAFF.